This T cell receptor beta chain was sequenced in a study of T cell changes during pregnancy in multiple sclerosis. Trimming took 5 bases from V and 2 from J, leaving 19 bases between them. From germline, CDR1 is SGHTA and CDR2 FQGNSA. This CDR3 is 16 amino acids long. Profiling relied on immunoSEQ multiplex PCR, and the TCRdb table lists in-frame clones only, not all of them. The sample carries roughly 120,000 clones, approximately 94% recorded once. The chain combines TRBV7-2 with TRBJ2-7; D may be TRBD2 (5 bases). The receptor was derived from a female donor with multiple sclerosis, enrolled in a pregnancy study. Sequences were derived from peripheral blood, sampled before pregnancy. CDR3 in DNA: TGTGCCAGCAGCCCCCGGGGATCCTACAGACCCTACGAGCAGTACTTC. This sequence encodes CASSPRGSYRPYEQYF.